The 20 T cell receptor beta chains below come from one sample, sequenced in a study of regulatory T cells in long-lasting Graves disease (dated by TCRdb to the early 2020s). This specimen's time point label, interpreted: newly diagnosed GD, antithyroid drugs for less than 3 months. RNA was extracted from PBMCs in TRIzol for both TCR sequencing and RNA sequencing. Library preparation was by multiplex PCR. The run used an Illumina HiSeq 4000. CDR3 regions were amplified by Arm-PCR with iRepertoire HTBI primers to construct TCR beta libraries. The raw public reads went through TCRdb reprocessing: fastp at Q25, MiXCR clone calling, in-frame beta chains kept. Each record represents a unique CDR3 protein, reported with the most common genes and DNA among its rows. For this sample there are approximately 490,000 distinct CDR3 sequences; 15% to 20% appear just once. More than 9% of the sample rests with the top ten.

This sample also appeared in a second study, on T cells in Graves' hyperthyroidism and ophthalmopathy.

The source material was peripheral blood mononuclear cells (PBMCs), sampled at new diagnosis, from a patient treated with antithyroid drugs. These TCRs come from a man aged 35 to 55 with Graves disease. Donor details come from another sample of the same person, matched by shared clones.

This clonotype was detected ten times or more. The V and J genes are TRBV2 and TRBJ2-7, with a tentative D call TRBD1 (5 bases). CDR1 is SNHLY, CDR2 FYNNEI, per germline. The CDR3 extends over 13 amino acids. Deletions cut 6 bases from V and 3 bases from J, with 12 bases between. As DNA, the CDR3 is TGTGCCAGCAGACGCAGGGATAGCTACGAGCAGTACTTC. Encoded protein: CASRRRDSYEQYF.

This clonotype was detected ten times or more. The genes are TRBV12-3 or TRBV12-4 and TRBJ1-1, with 7 bases lining up with TRBD1. This CDR3 has 15 residues. V gave up 6 bases and J gave up 1 base; unmatched junction bases: 8. Here the CDR3 DNA reads TGTGCCAGCAGAATTAGTCAGGGGGGGAACACTGAAGCTTTCTTT. Its protein product is CASRISQGGNTEAFF.

At least ten counts were recorded for this clonotype. The rearrangement uses TRBV5-1 and TRBJ2-1; no firm D call. The CDR3 consists of 15 residues. Germline loops: CDR1 SGHRS, CDR2 YFSETQ. The germline V and J ends were trimmed by 0 bases and 5 bases, with 12 bases remaining between them. The DNA of the CDR3 is TGCGCCAGCAGCTTGGTGGTGACTGGGGACAATGAGCAGTTCTTC. Amino acids: CASSLVVTGDNEQFF.

The chain combines TRBV7-9 with TRBJ2-3, with 13 bases aligning to TRBD2. Germline lookup yields CDR1 SEHNR and CDR2 FQNEAQ (reference sequence). V shed 5 bases, J shed 3 bases, and the junction held 5 bases outside the gene matches. This CDR3 is built from 16 residues. Here the CDR3 DNA reads TGTGCCAGCAGCGGGACTAGCGGGAAGCGGACAGATACGCAGTATTTT. Its translation is CASSGTSGKRTDTQYF.

In this sample, this clonotype turned up many times. The chain links TRBV7-3 to TRBJ1-1, with D uncertain. CDR1 is SGHTA and CDR2 is FQGTGA in the germline V gene. Trimming shortened V by 1 base and J by 2 bases, and 8 bases separated the two germline ends. This CDR3 has 14 residues. The CDR3 reads CASSLSAGNTEAFF. The CDR3 DNA sequence: TGTGCCAGCAGCTTAAGCGCCGGCAACACTGAAGCTTTCTTT.

A few counts support this clonotype. The chain carries TRBV2 and TRBJ2-4; the D gene is possibly TRBD2 (6 bases). Germline CDR1 and CDR2: SNHLY and FYNNEI. This CDR3 has 17 residues. V lost 4 bases, J lost 0 bases, and 16 bases lay in between. The CDR3 DNA reads TGTGCCAGCAGTGGAGGAGGGCAGGGCCTAGCCAAAAACATTCAGTACTTC. As protein: CASSGGGQGLAKNIQYF.

This clonotype was observed at least ten times. A junction boundary mismatches the germline segment, possibly from a read error. V is TRBV12-3 or TRBV12-4 and J is TRBJ1-1; D perhaps matches TRBD1 (5 bases). The CDR3 spans 15 residues. The CDR3 DNA sequence: TGTGCCAGCAGCTTAGGAGGGGCGGGGAACACTGAAGCTTTCTTT. Amino acid sequence: CASSLGGAGNTEAFF.

This clonotype was counted many times. The chain uses TRBV20-1 and TRBJ2-5; either TRBD1 or TRBD2 may supply D (5 bases each). Deletions cut 6 bases from V and 4 bases from J, with 12 bases between. The CDR3 totals 12 residues. Germline V gene sequence: CDR1 DFQATT, CDR2 SNEGSKA (reference sequence). DNA for the CDR3: TGCAGTGCAACTAGGGGTAGAGAGACCCAGTACTTC. Encoded protein: CSATRGRETQYF.

V and J are TRBV19 and TRBJ2-4, with D maybe TRBD1 (6 bases). V was cut by 6 bases and J by 1 base, with 10 bases left in between. CDR3 length: 14 amino acids. Germline CDR1 is LNHDA and CDR2 is SQIVND (reference sequence). The chain's CDR3 is CASRGTYAKNIQYF. Written as DNA, the CDR3 is TGTGCCAGTAGAGGGACATACGCCAAAAACATTCAGTACTTC.

Details on this clonotype: A junction boundary mismatches the germline segment, possibly from a read error. This CDR3 is CASSHGTSGTDNEQFF. In nucleotides, the CDR3 is TGTGCTAGCAGCCACGGGACTAGCGGGACCGACAATGAGCAGTTCTTC. The chain uses TRBV7-7 and TRBJ2-1; 13 bases align to TRBD2. CDR3 length: 16 amino acids. The germline V gene encodes CDR1 SSHAT and CDR2 FNYEAQ (reference sequence).

Points on this clonotype: This could be a read error, since a much larger clone is one nucleotide away. The chain links TRBV28 to TRBJ2-1; D gene unclear. The V gene's germline CDR1 is MDHEN and CDR2 SYDVKM. The CDR3 covers 13 residues. The chain's CDR3 is CASSPSGRGERFF. CDR3 nucleotides: TGTGCCAGCAGTCCTTCCGGGCGCGGTGAGCGGTTCTTC.

The V call is TRBV5-1, the J call TRBJ2-7; tentatively, D is TRBD2 (6 bases). The ends were cut back, 2 bases at V and 6 bases at J, with 15 bases in the middle. CDR1 is SGHRS and CDR2 is YFSETQ in the germline V gene. The length of the CDR3 is 14 residues. CDR3 protein: CASSLTGTPGEQYF. As DNA, the CDR3 is TGCGCCAGCAGCTTAACCGGGACTCCCGGCGAGCAGTACTTC.

The rearrangement uses TRBV7-8 and TRBJ2-1; TRBD2 matches 10 bases. With V trimmed by 3 bases and J by 4 bases, 6 bases remained unmatched. The CDR3 has 16 amino acids. In germline, CDR1 is SGHVS, CDR2 FQNEAQ. The CDR3, as DNA: TGTGCCAGCAGCTTCGCTAGCGGGAGATCGTACAATGAGCAGTTCTTC. This sequence encodes CASSFASGRSYNEQFF. Complete variable domain (other parts from reference TRBV7-8 and TRBJ2-1): GAGVSQSPRYKVAKRGQDVALRCDPISGHVSLFWYQQALGQGPEFLTYFQNEAQLDKSGLPSDRFFAERPEGSVSTLKIQRTQQEDSAVYLCASSFASGRSYNEQFFGPGTRLTVL.

With respect to this clonotype: A single base separates this from a much larger clone, so it may be a read error. This chain joins TRBV11-3 and TRBJ1-1; D might be TRBD1 (6 bases). Germline V lookup: CDR1 SGHNT, CDR2 YENEEA. This CDR3 has 14 amino acids. The CDR3 DNA sequence: TGTACCAGCCGGGACACAAGAATGAACACTGAAGCTTTCTTT. Translation gives CTSRDTRMNTEAFF.

This chain links TRBV5-1 with TRBJ2-7, with 8 bases fitting TRBD1. Germline CDR1 is SGHRS and CDR2 is YFSETQ. Unmatched junction bases numbered 6, after V lost 0 bases and J lost 1 base. The CDR3 consists of 16 residues. The CDR3 bases are TGCGCCAGCAGCTTGGCCTTAAACAGGGGGTCCTACGAGCAGTACTTC. Amino acids: CASSLALNRGSYEQYF.

This clonotype was seen a few times. V gene TRBV9 combines with J gene TRBJ2-1, with no clear D. From germline, CDR1 is SGDLS and CDR2 YYNGEE. V was shortened by 0 bases and J by 0 bases, with 7 bases between the two germline ends. This CDR3 is built from 15 residues. The CDR3 is CASSVDGFSYNEQFF. DNA of the CDR3: TGTGCCAGCAGCGTAGATGGGTTCTCCTACAATGAGCAGTTCTTC.

This clonotype was counted ten times or more. One end of the junction varies from germline; a read error may be responsible. This chain joins TRBV5-1 and TRBJ2-3, with D perhaps TRBD1 (5 bases). Germline-derived CDR1 and CDR2 are SGHRS and YFSETQ. The CDR3 spans 15 residues. CDR3 in DNA: TGTGCCAGCAGCTTAGACAGTACAAGCACAGATACGCAGTATTTT. Translation gives CASSLDSTSTDTQYF.

This clonotype was recorded at least ten times. This chain connects TRBV27 to TRBJ2-3, with 13 bases that match TRBD2. J gave up 0 bases and V 4 bases, and 4 bases lay outside the gene matches. The CDR3 has 17 amino acids. Germline CDR1 is MNHEY and CDR2 is SMNVEV (reference sequence). The CDR3 is CASSSPGLAGSTDTQYF. The CDR3 DNA is TGTGCCAGCAGTTCGCCGGGACTAGCGGGGAGCACAGATACGCAGTATTTT.

This clonotype came up many times. The chain employs TRBV28 and TRBJ1-5, with no clear D. V lost 2 bases and J lost 3, with 11 bases in between. Germline CDR1 reads MDHEN; CDR2 reads SYDVKM. This CDR3 contains 15 residues. The CDR3 loop is CASSLAGRINQPQHF. The CDR3, as DNA: TGTGCCAGCAGTTTAGCCGGACGGATCAATCAGCCCCAGCATTTT. The variable domain in full, with the rest retrieved from reference TRBV28 and TRBJ1-5, is DVKVTQSSRYLVKRTGEKVFLECVQDMDHENMFWYRQDPGLGLRLIYFSYDVKMKEKGDIPEGYSVSREKKERFSLILESASTNQTSMYLCASSLAGRINQPQHFGDGTRLSIL.

This clonotype was counted ten times or more. The chain uses TRBV5-1 and TRBJ1-2; TRBD1 is a possible D gene (6 bases). With 4 bases removed from V and 7 bases from J, the gap between germline ends came to 17 bases. The CDR3 consists of 14 residues. Germline V lookup: CDR1 SGHRS, CDR2 YFSETQ. The CDR3 spells CASSPGGAGIGYTF. CDR3 DNA: TGCGCCAGCAGCCCGGGGGGGGCCGGTATTGGCTACACCTTC.